Detailed here is one TCR beta chain. The read falls 3 residues short of the CDR3 end, and the missing part is taken from the germline J gene. The data stem from a study of T cells in women clearing cervical HPV infection. Here immunoSEQ multiplex PCR was the method, and the copy in TCRdb shows in-frame clones only, minus some. Here the sample table reports around 30,000 clones. With 9 bases clipped from V and 2 bases from J, the junction kept 14 bases outside the gene matches. The CDR3 covers 18 residues. The chain links TRBV23-1 to TRBJ2-6, with 9 bases fitting TRBD1. TRBV23-1 is an open reading frame, and its role is uncertain. Sequencing used blood buffy coat. The source of this sequence is a woman aged 18 to 75 with a cervical HPV16 infection that either progressed to CIN3+ or cleared (not recorded which). CDR3 DNA, as far as it was read: TGCGCCAGGAGGACAGGGGACCCCTCTGCTACTGGGGCCAACGTC. The encoded protein is CARRTGDPSATGANV. The full CDR3 is CARRTGDPSATGANVLTF.